These 8 T cell receptor beta chains originate from one sample sequenced in a study of T-cell reconstitution after alpha-beta-depleted transplantation in children. Preparation of the TCRbeta library was carried out with unique molecular identifiers. TCRdb passed the PCR reads through MiXCR, listing each CDR3 protein once. Among over 450,000 distinct CDR3 sequences, 10% to 13% were seen once, and the ten largest hold 2% to 2.5%. The source material was PBMCs, sampled before TCRalphabeta/CD19-depleted stem cell transplant. The receptors were sampled from a child aged 2 to 15 with inherited bone marrow failure, due to receive a stem cell transplant.

This clonotype has at least ten counts. This chain links TRBV12-3 or TRBV12-4 with TRBJ2-1; D is uncertain. The CDR3 contains 14 residues. V was shortened by 6 bases and J by 0 bases, with 9 bases between the two germline ends. The CDR3 is CASSLWASYNEQFF. DNA of the CDR3: TGTGCCAGCAGCCTGTGGGCCTCCTACAATGAGCAGTTCTTC.

This clonotype was seen at least ten times. One end of the junction does not line up with germline, which may come from a read error. The rearrangement links TRBV5-1 to TRBJ2-7; 9 bases map to TRBD2. The CDR3 contains 14 residues. Germline CDR1 reads SGHRS; CDR2 reads YFSETQ. In DNA, the CDR3 is TGTGCCAGCAGTTTAGCGGGAGTCTCCTACGAGCAGTACTTC. Amino acids: CASSLAGVSYEQYF.

This clonotype was observed at least ten times. This sequence joins TRBV29-1 and TRBJ2-3; TRBD1 might be the D (6 bases). Germline lookup yields CDR1 SQVTM and CDR2 ANQGSEA. This CDR3 has 15 amino acids. Trimming shortened V by 2 bases and J by 0 bases, and 12 bases separated the two germline ends. The DNA for the CDR3 is TGCAGCGTTGAAAGGACAGCCCCTAGCACAGATACGCAGTATTTT. Protein product: CSVERTAPSTDTQYF.

In its sample, this clonotype was seen a few times. The chain has TRBV28 and TRBJ1-5; 10 nucleotides match TRBD1. The CDR3 sequence is 15 residues long. CDR1 and CDR2 from the germline V gene are MDHEN and SYDVKM. Unmatched junction bases numbered 5, after V lost 3 bases and J lost 6 bases. CDR3 sequence reads: CASSFVGQGGQPQHF. In nucleotides, the CDR3 is TGTGCCAGCAGTTTCGTAGGACAGGGGGGTCAGCCCCAGCATTTT.

This clonotype was detected many times. This sequence joins TRBV6-2 or TRBV6-3 and TRBJ1-2, with D maybe TRBD1 (5 bases). Trimming cost V 0 bases and J 6 bases, with 14 bases left between them. CDR1 is MNHEY and CDR2 is SVGEGT in the germline V gene. This CDR3 comprises 15 residues. As DNA, the CDR3 is TGTGCCAGCAGTTACTCCCTTTGGGGGAAAGATGGCTACACCTTC. It codes for CASSYSLWGKDGYTF.

This clonotype has at least ten counts. The chain is built from TRBV20-1 and TRBJ2-1; D gene unclear. Germline V CDR1 and CDR2: DFQATT, SNEGSKA (reference sequence). V dropped 3 bases and J dropped 14 bases, with 11 bases sitting between them. CDR3 length: 10 residues. The DNA of the CDR3 is TGCAGTGCTAGTTCGGAAAATGAGTTCTTC. It translates to CSASSENEFF.

This clonotype showed up just a few times. The V and J genes are TRBV4-3 and TRBJ1-2; D is unclear. CDR1 LGHNA and CDR2 YSLEER come from the germline V gene. V was trimmed by 0 bases and J by 2 bases, leaving 13 bases between them. This CDR3 has 16 amino acids. The CDR3 coding sequence is TGCGCCAGCAGCCAAGATCCCCCGGCAGGCAACTATGGCTACACCTTC. This translates into CASSQDPPAGNYGYTF.

V gene TRBV20-1 combines with J gene TRBJ1-1; TRBD1 aligns across 8 bases. The V and J ends lost 2 bases and 5 bases, in that order; junction bases with no gene match: 19. The CDR3 sequence is 18 residues long. Germline loops: CDR1 DFQATT, CDR2 SNEGSKA (reference sequence). CDR3 loop: CSARPLPTGDDPNTEAFF. The CDR3 DNA reads TGCAGTGCTAGACCCCTTCCGACAGGGGACGACCCCAATACTGAAGCTTTCTTT.